This T cell receptor beta chain emerged from a study of blood T cell repertoires in COVID-19. Overall study: There were acute and convalescent COVID-19 samples, and they came from the United States, Italy and Spain. Sources were T cells, B-cell-depleted T cells, or PBMCs; the material itself was cDNA or gDNA.

Germline CDR1 reads LGHNA; CDR2 reads YSLEER. The V and J ends lost 0 bases and 4 bases respectively, with 16 bases between them. This CDR3 is built from 16 residues. In the original processing: Estimates of nucleated cell counts were drawn from the amplification of reference gene primers. Clones were sequenced by immunoSEQ multiplex PCR, and TCRdb holds only the in-frame ones, with some missing. That table supplies the V and J calls and clone size; D and trimming were determined from the DNA. The sample carries under 300,000 clones, 86% recorded once. This receptor was obtained from a man between 18 and 35 years old with active or convalescent COVID-19. The V and J genes are TRBV4-3 and TRBJ2-7; possible D gene TRBD2, 5 bases. The sequencing input was peripheral blood. For the CDR3, the DNA is TGCGCCAGCAGCCAAGATTGGTCCGGGATCCAATACGAGCAGTACTTC. Amino acid sequence: CASSQDWSGIQYEQYF.